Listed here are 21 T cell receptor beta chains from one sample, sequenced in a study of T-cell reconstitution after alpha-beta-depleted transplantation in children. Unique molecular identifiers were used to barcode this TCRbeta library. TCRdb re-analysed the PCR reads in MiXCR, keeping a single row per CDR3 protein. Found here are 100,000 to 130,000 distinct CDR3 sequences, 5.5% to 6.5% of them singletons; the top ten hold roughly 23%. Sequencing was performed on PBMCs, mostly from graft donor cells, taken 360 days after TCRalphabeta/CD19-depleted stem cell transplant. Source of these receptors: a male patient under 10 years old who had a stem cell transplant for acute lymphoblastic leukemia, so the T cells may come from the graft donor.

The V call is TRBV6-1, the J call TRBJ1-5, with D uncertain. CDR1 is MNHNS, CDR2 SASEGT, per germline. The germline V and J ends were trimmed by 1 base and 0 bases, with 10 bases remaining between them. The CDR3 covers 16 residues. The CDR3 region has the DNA TGTGCCAGCAGTGAAGGGGGAGGTTATAGCAATCAGCCCCAGCATTTT. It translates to CASSEGGGYSNQPQHF.

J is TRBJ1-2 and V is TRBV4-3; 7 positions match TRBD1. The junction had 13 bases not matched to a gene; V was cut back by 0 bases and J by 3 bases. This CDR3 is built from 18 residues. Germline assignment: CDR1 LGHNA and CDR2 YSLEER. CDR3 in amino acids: CASSQEIPDRALYYGYTF. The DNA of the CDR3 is TGCGCCAGCAGCCAAGAAATCCCCGACAGGGCCCTATACTATGGCTACACCTTC.

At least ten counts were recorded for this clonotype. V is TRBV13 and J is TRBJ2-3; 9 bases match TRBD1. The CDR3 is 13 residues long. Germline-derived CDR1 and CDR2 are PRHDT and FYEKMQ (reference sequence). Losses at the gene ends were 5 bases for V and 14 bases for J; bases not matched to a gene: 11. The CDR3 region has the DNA TGTGCCAGCAGCCACGGGGGACAGGGTCGGTTGTATTTT. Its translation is CASSHGGQGRLYF.

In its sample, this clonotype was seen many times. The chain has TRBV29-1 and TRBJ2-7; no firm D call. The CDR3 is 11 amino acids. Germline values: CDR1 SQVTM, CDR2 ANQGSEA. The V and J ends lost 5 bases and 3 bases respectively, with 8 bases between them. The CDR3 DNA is TGCAGCGTTTCCATCCGCTACGAGCAGTACTTC. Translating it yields CSVSIRYEQYF.

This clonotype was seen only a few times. Here the CDR3 reads CASSLNRGYGYTF. CDR3 DNA sequence: TGTGCCAGCAGTCTCAACAGAGGATATGGCTACACCTTC. The chain uses TRBV6-6 and TRBJ1-2; no reliable D call. V lost 5 bases to trimming and J lost 5 bases, with 12 bases between them. CDR1 MNHNY and CDR2 SVGAGI come from the germline V gene (reference sequence). The CDR3 extends over 13 amino acids.

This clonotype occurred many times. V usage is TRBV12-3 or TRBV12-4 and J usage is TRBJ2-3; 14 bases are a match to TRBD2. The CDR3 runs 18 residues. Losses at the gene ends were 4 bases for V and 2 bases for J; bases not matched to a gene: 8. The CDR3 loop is CASSSETSGRAFTDTQYF. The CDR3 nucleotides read TGTGCCAGCAGTTCCGAGACTAGCGGGAGGGCTTTCACAGATACGCAGTATTTT.

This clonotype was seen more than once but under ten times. The CDR3 coding sequence is TGTGCCAGCAGCCAAGGGGCCCCGTCTGGGGCCAACGTCCTGACTTTC. Encoded protein: CASSQGAPSGANVLTF. V and J are TRBV14 and TRBJ2-6, with D uncertain. V lost 1 base and J 1 base, leaving 8 bases between the germline ends. From germline, CDR1 is SGHDN and CDR2 FVKESK. The CDR3 covers 16 residues. The whole variable domain, filled in from reference TRBV14 and TRBJ2-6, reads EAGVTQFPSHSVIEKGQTVTLRCDPISGHDNLYWYRRVMGKEIKFLLHFVKESKQDESGMPNNRFLAERTGGTYSTLKVQPAELEDSGVYFCASSQGAPSGANVLTFGAGSRLTVL.

The CDR3 region is CASSLTYYNEQFF. DNA for the CDR3: TGTGCCAGCAGTTTAACATACTACAATGAGCAGTTCTTC. This chain joins TRBV27 and TRBJ2-1; no reliable D call. V lost 2 bases to trimming and J lost 3 bases, with 5 bases between them. Germline values: CDR1 MNHEY, CDR2 SMNVEV (reference sequence). The CDR3 contains 13 residues.

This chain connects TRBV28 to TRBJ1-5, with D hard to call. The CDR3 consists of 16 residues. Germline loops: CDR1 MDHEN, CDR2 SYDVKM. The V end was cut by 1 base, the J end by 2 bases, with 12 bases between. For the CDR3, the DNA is TGTGCCAGCAGTTTATTCCGTGGAAGGGGCAATCAGCCCCAGCATTTT. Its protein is CASSLFRGRGNQPQHF.

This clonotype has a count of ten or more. The CDR3 region has the DNA TGTGCCACCAGTGATTTCCTGGGGGTGGAGGAGCAGTTCTTC. It translates to CATSDFLGVEEQFF. This chain uses TRBV24-1 with TRBJ2-1; TRBD1 or TRBD2 may be the D gene (5 bases each). V lost 1 base, J lost 10 bases, and 13 bases lay in between. CDR3 size: 14 residues. Per germline, CDR1 KGHDR and CDR2 SFDVKD.

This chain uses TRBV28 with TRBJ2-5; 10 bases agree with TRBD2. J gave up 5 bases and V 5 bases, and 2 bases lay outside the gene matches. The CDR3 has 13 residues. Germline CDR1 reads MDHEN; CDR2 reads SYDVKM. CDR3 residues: CASSPGLAETQYF. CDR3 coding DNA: TGTGCCAGCAGTCCGGGACTAGCGGAGACCCAGTACTTC.

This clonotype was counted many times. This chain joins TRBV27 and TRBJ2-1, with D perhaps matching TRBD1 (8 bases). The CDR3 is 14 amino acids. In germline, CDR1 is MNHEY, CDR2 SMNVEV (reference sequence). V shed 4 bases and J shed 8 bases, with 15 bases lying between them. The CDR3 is CASSSTGGVDEQFF. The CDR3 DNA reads TGTGCCAGCAGTTCCACAGGGGGGGTTGATGAGCAGTTCTTC.

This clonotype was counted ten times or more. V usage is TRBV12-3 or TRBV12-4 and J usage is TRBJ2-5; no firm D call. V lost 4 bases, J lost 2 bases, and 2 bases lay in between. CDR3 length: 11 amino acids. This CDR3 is CASSSQETQYF. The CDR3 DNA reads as TGTGCCAGCAGTTCACAAGAGACCCAGTACTTC.

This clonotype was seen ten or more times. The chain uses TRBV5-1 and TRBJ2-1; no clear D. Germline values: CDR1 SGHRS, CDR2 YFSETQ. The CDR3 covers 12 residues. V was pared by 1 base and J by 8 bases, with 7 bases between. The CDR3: CASSLSYYEQFF. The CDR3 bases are TGCGCCAGCAGCTTGAGTTACTATGAGCAGTTCTTC.

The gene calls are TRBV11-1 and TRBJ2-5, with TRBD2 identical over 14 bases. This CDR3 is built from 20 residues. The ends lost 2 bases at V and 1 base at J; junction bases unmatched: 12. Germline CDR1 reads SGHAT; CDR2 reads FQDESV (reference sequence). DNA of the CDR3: TGTGCCAGCAGCTTACAGGTCCCGGGACTAGCGGGGGTTCTCCAAGAGACCCAGTACTTC. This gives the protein CASSLQVPGLAGVLQETQYF.

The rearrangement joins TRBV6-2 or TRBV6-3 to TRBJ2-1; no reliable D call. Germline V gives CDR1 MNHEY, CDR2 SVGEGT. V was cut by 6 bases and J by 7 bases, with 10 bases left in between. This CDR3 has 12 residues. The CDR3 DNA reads TGTGCCAGCAGGGCGAGGAAGAATGAGCAGTTCTTC. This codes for CASRARKNEQFF.

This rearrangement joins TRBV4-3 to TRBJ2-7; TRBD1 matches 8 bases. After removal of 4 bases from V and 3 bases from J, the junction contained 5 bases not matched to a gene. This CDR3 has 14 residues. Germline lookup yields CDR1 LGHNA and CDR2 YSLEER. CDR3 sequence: CASSRGQGDYEQYF. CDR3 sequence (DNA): TGCGCCAGCAGCCGTGGACAGGGAGACTACGAGCAGTACTTC.

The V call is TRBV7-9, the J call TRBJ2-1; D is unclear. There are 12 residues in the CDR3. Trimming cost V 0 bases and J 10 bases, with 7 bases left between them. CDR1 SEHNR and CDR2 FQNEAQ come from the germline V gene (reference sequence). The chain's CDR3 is CASSLAEREQFF. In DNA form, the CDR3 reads TGTGCCAGCAGCTTAGCGGAAAGGGAGCAGTTCTTC.

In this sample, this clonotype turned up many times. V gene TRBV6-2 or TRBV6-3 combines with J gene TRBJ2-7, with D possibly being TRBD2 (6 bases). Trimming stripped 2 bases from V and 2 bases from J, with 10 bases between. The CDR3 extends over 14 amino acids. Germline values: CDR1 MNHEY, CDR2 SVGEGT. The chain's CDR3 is CASSYAGSAYEQYF. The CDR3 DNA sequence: TGTGCCAGCAGTTACGCCGGGAGCGCCTACGAGCAGTACTTC.

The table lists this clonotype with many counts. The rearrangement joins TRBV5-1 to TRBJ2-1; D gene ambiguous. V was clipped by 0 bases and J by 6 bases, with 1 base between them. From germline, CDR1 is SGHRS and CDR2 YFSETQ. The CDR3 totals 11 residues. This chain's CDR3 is CASSLANEQFF. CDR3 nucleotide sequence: TGCGCCAGCAGCTTGGCCAATGAGCAGTTCTTC.

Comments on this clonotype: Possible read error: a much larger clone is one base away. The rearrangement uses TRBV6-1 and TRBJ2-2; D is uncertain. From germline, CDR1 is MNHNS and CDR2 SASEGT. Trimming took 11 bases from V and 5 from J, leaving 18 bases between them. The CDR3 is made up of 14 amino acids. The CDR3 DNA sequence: TGTGCCGGCACCCCAGCGCCGAGGACCGGGGAGCTGTTTTTT. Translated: CAGTPAPRTGELFF.